What follows are 25 T cell receptor beta chains derived from one specimen sequenced in a study of control samples from healthy donors and cancer patients. Here immunoSEQ multiplex PCR was the method, and the copy in TCRdb shows in-frame clones only, minus some. Of approximately 160,000 clones in the sample, around 90% were seen once. Sequenced sample: blood. Receptors originate from a woman in her twenties or thirties in good health.

This rearrangement joins TRBV9 to TRBJ1-5; a weak D match, TRBD1 (6 bases). V was shortened by 0 bases and J by 4 bases, with 11 bases between the two germline ends. This CDR3 spans 15 amino acids. The germline V gene encodes CDR1 SGDLS and CDR2 YYNGEE. The CDR3 DNA reads TGTGCCAGCAGCGTAGGTTGGGGGGCAAATCAGCCCCAGCATTTT. This encodes CASSVGWGANQPQHF.

V and J are TRBV5-1 and TRBJ2-7; perhaps TRBD2 as D (6 bases). Trimming removed 7 bases at V and 6 bases at J, with 20 bases between. Germline assignment: CDR1 SGHRS and CDR2 YFSETQ. The CDR3 has 14 residues. CDR3 sequence: CASQRDLSIGEQYF. In nucleotides, the CDR3 is TGCGCCAGCCAAAGGGACTTATCCATTGGCGAGCAGTACTTC.

The CDR3 DNA reads as TGTGCCAGCAGCTTGACTAGCGAACCAAACATTCAGTACTTC. Translation: CASSLTSEPNIQYF. The V gene is TRBV11-2, the J gene TRBJ2-4, with 8 nucleotides matching TRBD2. V was pared by 3 bases and J by 6 bases, with 4 bases of the junction left unmatched. CDR1 and CDR2 from the germline V gene are SGHAT and FQNNGV. This CDR3 has 14 amino acids.

The chain couples TRBV11-3 to TRBJ1-6; D gene uncertain. This CDR3 is built from 16 residues. The ends were cut back, 0 bases at V and 6 bases at J, with 12 bases in the middle. Germline CDR1 SGHNT, CDR2 YENEEA. This CDR3 is CASSLDNRASNSPLHF. The CDR3 DNA reads as TGTGCCAGCAGCTTAGATAACCGAGCCAGTAATTCACCCCTCCACTTT.

V gene TRBV7-9 combines with J gene TRBJ2-5; 8 bases map to TRBD2. This CDR3 region has 16 residues. Germline loops: CDR1 SEHNR, CDR2 FQNEAQ (reference sequence). Trimming cost V 5 bases and J 4 bases; bases outside gene matches: 12. The CDR3 reads CASSPYSGAGGETQYF. The CDR3 DNA is TGTGCCAGCAGCCCATATTCGGGTGCGGGAGGAGAGACCCAGTACTTC.

This clone occurred once. The V and J genes are TRBV6-2 or TRBV6-3 and TRBJ2-1; 9 bases agree with TRBD2. The CDR3 runs to 14 residues. J lost 7 bases, V lost 4 bases, and 5 bases had no gene match. Germline CDR1 and CDR2: MNHEY and SVGEGT. The CDR3 DNA is TGTGCCAGCAGTTTAGCGGGAGATCGGAATGAGCAGTTCTTC. Translated, it gives CASSLAGDRNEQFF.

This chain connects TRBV7-9 to TRBJ2-7, with 7 bases that match TRBD1. The CDR3 consists of 13 residues. The trim removed 1 base at V and 5 bases at J, leaving 2 bases unmatched. Germline V lookup: CDR1 SEHNR, CDR2 FQNEAQ (reference sequence). The CDR3 DNA is TGTGCCAGCAGCTTAGGGACAGGCCACGAGCAGTACTTC. Its protein product is CASSLGTGHEQYF.

The CDR3: CASSDSTQQYF. The DNA for the CDR3 is TGTGCCAGCAGCGACTCTACCCAGCAGTACTTC. The genes are TRBV9 and TRBJ2-7, with D unclear. From germline, CDR1 is SGDLS and CDR2 YYNGEE. The CDR3 is 11 residues long. Trimming removed 3 bases at V and 8 bases at J, with 9 bases between.

The V and J genes are TRBV12-3 or TRBV12-4 and TRBJ1-1; possible D gene TRBD1, 6 bases. The CDR3 consists of 13 residues. The V end lost 6 bases, the J end lost 1 base, and 9 bases lay between the germline ends. The CDR3: CASSPGENTEAFF. The CDR3, as DNA: TGTGCCAGCAGCCCAGGGGAGAACACTGAAGCTTTCTTT.

The chain is built from TRBV28 and TRBJ2-7, with TRBD1 identical over 7 bases. This CDR3 region has 12 residues. CDR1 and CDR2 (germline): MDHEN, SYDVKM. J gave up 3 bases and V 10 bases, and 6 bases lay outside the gene matches. DNA for the CDR3: TGTGCCACCACGGGACAGCTCTACGAGCAGTACTTC. This sequence encodes CATTGQLYEQYF.

This chain connects TRBV9 to TRBJ2-1; 10 bases line up with TRBD2. V was pared by 0 bases and J by 8 bases, with 8 bases of the junction left unmatched. The germline CDR1 and CDR2 sequences are SGDLS and YYNGEE. CDR3 length equals 16 residues. CDR3 amino acids: CASSVGSSGRNYEQFF. CDR3 DNA sequence: TGTGCCAGCAGCGTAGGGTCTAGCGGGAGAAACTATGAGCAGTTCTTC.

The chain's CDR3 is CAQAQGANQPQHF. The CDR3 bases are TGTGCCCAAGCGCAGGGGGCGAATCAGCCCCAGCATTTT. The genes are TRBV10-3 and TRBJ1-5; 8 bases line up with TRBD1. The CDR3 runs to 13 residues. Germline V gene data show CDR1 as ENHRY and CDR2 as SYGVKD. The V and J ends lost 11 bases and 4 bases, in that order; junction bases with no gene match: 7.

This chain joins TRBV28 and TRBJ1-2, with 7 bases lining up with TRBD1. The V gene end was trimmed by 5 bases and the J gene end by 5 bases; junction bases not matched to a gene: 8. Looked up from germline, CDR1 is MDHEN and CDR2 is SYDVKM. This CDR3 spans 14 amino acids. The CDR3 DNA reads TGTGCCAGCAGTCCCCGACAGGGTTGGTATGGCTACACCTTC. Translating gives CASSPRQGWYGYTF.

This chain links TRBV7-9 with TRBJ1-3, with D unclear. There are 12 residues in the CDR3. The V and J ends lost 5 bases and 4 bases respectively, with 6 bases between them. Germline V CDR1 and CDR2: SEHNR, FQNEAQ (reference sequence). The CDR3 nucleotides are TGTGCCAGCAGCCTCCGGGGAAACACCATATATTTT. It specifies CASSLRGNTIYF.

The V call is TRBV28, the J call TRBJ1-3, with no clear D. The V gene lost 5 bases and the J gene lost 3 bases, with 8 bases spanning the gap. Looked up from germline, CDR1 is MDHEN and CDR2 is SYDVKM. This CDR3 has 13 amino acids. CDR3 sequence reads: CASSRGSGNTIYF. CDR3 coding DNA: TGTGCCAGCAGTAGAGGCAGTGGAAACACCATATATTTT.

The chain carries TRBV18 and TRBJ2-2, with TRBD2 matching 8 bases. V gave up 3 bases and J gave up 6 bases; unmatched junction bases: 3. The CDR3 runs to 14 residues. Germline loops: CDR1 KGHSH, CDR2 LQKENI. This chain's CDR3 is CASSPGLVSGELFF. CDR3 DNA: TGTGCCAGCTCACCGGGACTAGTATCCGGGGAGCTGTTTTTT.

This clone was counted between two and nine times. The chain links TRBV6-4 to TRBJ1-6, with TRBD1 identical over 10 bases. V was pared by 0 bases and J by 7 bases, with 0 bases of the junction left unmatched. The CDR3 spans 15 residues. Germline loops: CDR1 MRHNA, CDR2 SNTAGT. This CDR3 is CASSDSTGGNSPLHF. CDR3 bases: TGTGCCAGCAGTGACTCGACAGGGGGCAATTCACCCCTCCACTTT.

The rearrangement uses TRBV5-5 and TRBJ1-1; no firm D call. The CDR3 is 15 amino acids. Trimming cost V 0 bases and J 1 base, with 10 bases left between them. Germline assignment: CDR1 SGHKS and CDR2 YYEKEE (reference sequence). CDR3 sequence reads: CASSLVPEGNTEAFF. CDR3 in DNA: TGTGCCAGCAGCTTGGTCCCCGAGGGGAACACTGAAGCTTTCTTT.

DNA of the CDR3: TGTGCCAGCAGCCTTCGGGAGCGGGAGCCCACCGGGGAGCTGTTTTTT. Encoded protein: CASSLREREPTGELFF. This sequence joins TRBV28 and TRBJ2-2, with 8 nucleotides matching TRBD2. Trimming at V came to 6 bases and at J to 4 bases, leaving 10 bases not matched to a gene. In germline, CDR1 is MDHEN, CDR2 SYDVKM. This CDR3 contains 16 residues.

To note about this clone: Compared with germline, one end of the junction differs, possibly owing to a read error. The genes are TRBV28 and TRBJ1-1; D is unclear. Germline CDR1 and CDR2: MDHEN and SYDVKM. The CDR3 extends over 14 amino acids. CDR3 sequence: CASSLWPGNTEAFF. The CDR3 nucleotides read TGTGCCAGCAGCTTATGGCCAGGGAACACTGAAGCTTTCTTT.

The rearrangement links TRBV27 to TRBJ2-7; tentative D call: TRBD1 (6 bases). CDR1 and CDR2 from the germline V gene are MNHEY and SMNVEV (reference sequence). This CDR3 comprises 14 residues. V was cut by 5 bases and J by 0 bases, with 11 bases left in between. Here the CDR3 reads CASSMTGVSYEQYF. The CDR3 coding sequence is TGTGCCAGCAGTATGACAGGTGTCTCCTACGAGCAGTACTTC.

In this sample, this clone turned up once. The rearrangement links TRBV10-3 to TRBJ2-7; 12 bases agree with TRBD2. The V gene's germline CDR1 is ENHRY and CDR2 SYGVKD. The CDR3 covers 17 residues. Trimming cost V 2 bases and J 4 bases; bases outside gene matches: 9. The CDR3 bases are TGTGCCATCAGTGAGCCGGCTAGCGGGAGGGCTATTTACGAGCAGTACTTC. This gives the protein CAISEPASGRAIYEQYF.

The chain is built from TRBV7-9 and TRBJ1-6, with TRBD1 as a possible D gene (5 bases). V was shortened by 3 bases and J by 9 bases, with 6 bases between the two germline ends. The CDR3 totals 12 residues. In germline, CDR1 is SEHNR, CDR2 FQNEAQ (reference sequence). Here the CDR3 DNA reads TGTGCCAGCAGCTTCGACAGTTCACCCCTCCACTTT. This translates into CASSFDSSPLHF. Full variable domain (remainder filled in from reference TRBV7-9 and TRBJ1-6): DTGVSQNPRHKITKRGQNVTFRCDPISEHNRLYWYRQTLGQGPEFLTYFQNEAQLEKSRLLSDRFSAERPKGSFSTLEIQRTEQGDSAMYLCASSFDSSPLHFGNGTRLTVT.

The chain combines TRBV3-1 (or the pseudogene TRBV3-2) with TRBJ2-5; tentatively, D is TRBD1 (5 bases). The CDR3 has 16 amino acids. Germline-derived CDR1 and CDR2 are LGHDT and YNNKEL (reference sequence). Trimming left V 2 bases short and J 2 bases short, with 15 bases between. For the CDR3, the DNA is TGTGCCAGCAGCCAATTCTTACAGGTCGGTCAAGAGACCCAGTACTTC. As protein: CASSQFLQVGQETQYF.

This clone showed up just once. This chain connects TRBV11-3 to TRBJ2-2; D remains ambiguous. This CDR3 spans 13 amino acids. Per germline, CDR1 SGHNT and CDR2 YENEEA. Trimming cost V 5 bases and J 7 bases, with 11 bases left between them. The CDR3 DNA reads TGTGCCAGCAGCCTCAGGCGAGGCGGGGAGCTGTTTTTT. Translating it yields CASSLRRGGELFF.